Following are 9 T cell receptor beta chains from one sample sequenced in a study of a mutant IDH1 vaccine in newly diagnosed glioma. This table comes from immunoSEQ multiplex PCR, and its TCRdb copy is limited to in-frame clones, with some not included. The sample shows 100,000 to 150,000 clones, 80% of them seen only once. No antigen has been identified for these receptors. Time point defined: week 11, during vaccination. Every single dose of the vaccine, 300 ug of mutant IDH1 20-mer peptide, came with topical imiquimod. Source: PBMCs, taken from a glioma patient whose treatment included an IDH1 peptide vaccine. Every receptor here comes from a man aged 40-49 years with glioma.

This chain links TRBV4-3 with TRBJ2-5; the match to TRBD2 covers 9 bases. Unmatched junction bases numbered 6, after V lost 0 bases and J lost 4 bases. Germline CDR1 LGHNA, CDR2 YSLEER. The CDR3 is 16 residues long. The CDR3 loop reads CASSQDISGSGETQYF. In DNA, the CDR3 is TGCGCCAGCAGCCAAGATATTAGCGGGAGTGGAGAGACCCAGTACTTC.

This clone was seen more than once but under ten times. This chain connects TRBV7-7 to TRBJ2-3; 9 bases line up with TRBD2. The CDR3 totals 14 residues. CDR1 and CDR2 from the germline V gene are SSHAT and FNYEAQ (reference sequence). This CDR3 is CASAGGLGTDTQYF. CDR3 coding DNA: TGTGCTAGCGCGGGGGGGCTGGGTACAGATACGCAGTATTTT.

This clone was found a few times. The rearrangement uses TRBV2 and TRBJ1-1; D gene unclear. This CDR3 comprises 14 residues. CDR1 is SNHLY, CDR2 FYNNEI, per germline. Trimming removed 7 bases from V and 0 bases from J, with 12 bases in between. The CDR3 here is CASKVEQMNTEAFF. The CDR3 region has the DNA TGTGCCAGCAAGGTTGAACAGATGAACACTGAAGCTTTCTTT.

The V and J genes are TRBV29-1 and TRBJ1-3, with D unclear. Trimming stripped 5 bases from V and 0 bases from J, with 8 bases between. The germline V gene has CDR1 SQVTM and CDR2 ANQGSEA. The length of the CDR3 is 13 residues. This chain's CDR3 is CSVKKNSGNTIYF. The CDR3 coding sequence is TGCAGCGTTAAAAAGAACTCTGGAAACACCATATATTTT.

For the CDR3, the DNA is TGTGCCAGTAGTATTAGGGGACAGCAACAAGAGACCCAGTACTTC. Translating gives CASSIRGQQQETQYF. J is TRBJ2-5 and V is TRBV19, with 7 bases identical to TRBD1. Germline-derived CDR1 and CDR2 are LNHDA and SQIVND (reference sequence). J gave up 2 bases and V 3 bases, and 6 bases lay outside the gene matches. CDR3 length: 15 residues.

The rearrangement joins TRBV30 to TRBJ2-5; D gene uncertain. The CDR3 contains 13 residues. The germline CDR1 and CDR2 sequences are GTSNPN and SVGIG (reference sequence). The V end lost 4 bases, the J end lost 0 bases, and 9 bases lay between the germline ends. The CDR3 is CAWTVDDQETQYF. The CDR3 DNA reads TGTGCCTGGACCGTGGACGACCAAGAGACCCAGTACTTC.

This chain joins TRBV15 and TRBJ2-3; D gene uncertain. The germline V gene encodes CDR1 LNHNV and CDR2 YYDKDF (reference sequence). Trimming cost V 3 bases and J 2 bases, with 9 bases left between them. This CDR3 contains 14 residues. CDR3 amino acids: CATSSGQDTDTQYF. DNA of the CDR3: TGTGCCACCAGCAGCGGGCAGGACACAGATACGCAGTATTTT.

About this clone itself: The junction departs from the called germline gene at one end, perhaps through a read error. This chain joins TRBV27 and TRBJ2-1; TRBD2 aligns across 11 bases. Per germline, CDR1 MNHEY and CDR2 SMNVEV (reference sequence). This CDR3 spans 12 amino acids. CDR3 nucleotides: TGCCTAGCGGGAGGCTCCTACAATGAGCAGTTCTTC. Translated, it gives CLAGGSYNEQFF.

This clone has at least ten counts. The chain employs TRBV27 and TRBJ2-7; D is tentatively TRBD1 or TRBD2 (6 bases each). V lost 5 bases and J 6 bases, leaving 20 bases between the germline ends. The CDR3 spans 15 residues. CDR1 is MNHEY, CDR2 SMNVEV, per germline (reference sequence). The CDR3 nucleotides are TGTGCCAGCAGTCCACTCCAGGAGGGGGGTATCGAGCAGTACTTC. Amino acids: CASSPLQEGGIEQYF.